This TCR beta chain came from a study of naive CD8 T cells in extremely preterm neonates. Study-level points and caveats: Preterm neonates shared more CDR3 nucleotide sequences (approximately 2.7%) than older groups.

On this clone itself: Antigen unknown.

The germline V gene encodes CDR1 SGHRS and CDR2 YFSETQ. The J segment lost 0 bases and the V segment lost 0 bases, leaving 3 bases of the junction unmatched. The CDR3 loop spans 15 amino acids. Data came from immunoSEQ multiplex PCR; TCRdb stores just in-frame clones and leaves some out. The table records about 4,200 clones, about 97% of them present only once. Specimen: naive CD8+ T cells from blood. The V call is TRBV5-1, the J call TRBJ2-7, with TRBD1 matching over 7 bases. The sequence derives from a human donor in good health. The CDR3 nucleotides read TGCGCCAGCAGCTTGGGACAGGGTAGCTCCTACGAGCAGTACGTC. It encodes CASSLGQGSSYEQYV.